These 6 T cell receptor beta chains originate from one sample sequenced in a study of cytomegalovirus exposure and HLA in healthy donors. PCR employed 60 Vbeta and 13 Jbeta primers. Profiled with immunoSEQ multiplex PCR; TCRdb holds only in-frame clones, not every one. Of 100,000 to 150,000 clones listed, roughly 72% are singletons. Sequenced input: PBMCs. Source of these receptors: a man aged 40-50 years in good health and CMV-seropositive.

The chain has TRBV9 and TRBJ2-2; tentatively, D is TRBD2 (6 bases). V was clipped by 3 bases and J by 6 bases, with 15 bases between them. Germline CDR1 SGDLS, CDR2 YYNGEE. CDR3 length: 15 amino acids. The CDR3 DNA sequence: TGTGCCAGCAGCGATCGGAGGGTCAATGCCGGGGAGCTGTTTTTT. Encoded protein: CASSDRRVNAGELFF.

The chain couples TRBV11-2 to TRBJ1-4; perhaps TRBD1 as D (5 bases). Trimming took off 1 base at V and 1 base at J, with 7 bases between the two ends. This CDR3 spans 15 amino acids. In germline, CDR1 is SGHAT, CDR2 FQNNGV. The CDR3 DNA is TGTGCCAGCAGCTTAGGGGGGGGAACTAATGAAAAACTGTTTTTT. Translated: CASSLGGGTNEKLFF.

V is TRBV5-6 and J is TRBJ2-5, with 7 bases matching TRBD1. Germline assignment: CDR1 SGHDT and CDR2 YYEEEE. This CDR3 region has 15 residues. V trimming: 0 bases; J trimming: 5 bases; junction bases outside the gene matches: 7. The CDR3 spells CASSLGTGEKETQYF. CDR3 DNA sequence: TGTGCCAGCAGCTTGGGAACAGGGGAGAAGGAGACCCAGTACTTC.

The chain's CDR3 is CASQIDQGFSEAFF. The CDR3 region has the DNA TGTGCCAGCCAAATAGATCAGGGATTTTCTGAAGCTTTCTTT. The gene calls are TRBV2 and TRBJ1-1; tentative D call: TRBD1 (5 bases). V gave up 8 bases and J gave up 6 bases, with 19 bases separating them. Looked up from germline, CDR1 is SNHLY and CDR2 is FYNNEI. This CDR3 is built from 14 residues.

This clone has more than one count but fewer than ten. This sequence joins TRBV2 and TRBJ2-1, with 8 bases identical to TRBD2. The V gene's germline CDR1 is SNHLY and CDR2 FYNNEI. This CDR3 contains 17 residues. The J segment lost 0 bases and the V segment lost 3 bases, leaving 7 bases of the junction unmatched. The CDR3 bases are TGTGCCAGCAGTGATCTGGAGCGGGGGAGCTCCTACAATGAGCAGTTCTTC. Protein sequence: CASSDLERGSSYNEQFF.

This clone has more than one count but fewer than ten. This sequence joins TRBV5-1 and TRBJ2-2; maybe TRBD1 (5 bases). The CDR3 has 15 residues. Germline CDR1 and CDR2: SGHRS and YFSETQ. V dropped 5 bases and J dropped 0 bases, with 11 bases sitting between them. In nucleotides, the CDR3 is TGCGCCAGCAGATATCTGGACACGAACACCGGGGAGCTGTTTTTT. The encoded protein is CASRYLDTNTGELFF.